This TCR beta chain was observed in a study of blood T cells in healthy people across ages. Trimming left V 5 bases short and J 7 bases short, with 12 bases between. Per germline, CDR1 LGHDT and CDR2 YNNKEL (reference sequence). This CDR3 spans 14 amino acids. On this clonotype itself: Its matching antigen is unknown.

PCR was performed a second time for about 7 to 11 cycles using a sample-barcoded 5' primer and a J-beta primer mix. From the 5' RACE reads, TCRdb called clonotypes with MiXCR, one entry per CDR3 protein. The table records 1.6 million or so distinct CDR3 sequences, roughly 32% of them present only once. Study outcomes and limitations: A greater number of naive CD4+ cells and higher diversity distinguished long-lived donors from aged donors.

The origin of this receptor is a woman aged 25 to 39 in good health. The material sequenced was blood. The gene calls are TRBV3-1 and TRBJ1-6, with D possibly being TRBD1 (6 bases). The CDR3 region has the DNA TGTGCCAGCAGCTACCGGGACACAAATTCACCCCTCCACTTT. Its protein is CASSYRDTNSPLHF.